A single sample gave rise to the 19 T cell receptor beta chains below, sequenced in a study of T cell repertoires in cytomegalovirus infection. For these receptors, no antigen is known. TCRdb itself ran the reads through MiXCR, one entry per CDR3 protein. The sample has under 850,000 distinct CDR3 sequences, around 30% seen once. The material was cultured PBMCs, obtained from culture after CMV antigen stimulation. These receptors were taken from a human donor in good health (CMV status not recorded). Some clones in this sample may be carry-over from other donors' samples.

This clonotype was recorded a few times. The rearrangement joins TRBV7-2 to TRBJ2-2, with a weak D call TRBD2 (7 bases). CDR1 is SGHTA and CDR2 is FQGNSA in the germline V gene. CDR3 length equals 16 residues. Trimming removed 5 bases from V and 0 bases from J, with 13 bases in between. The CDR3 region is CASSIRGGPNTGELFF. The DNA for the CDR3 is TGTGCCAGCAGCATCCGCGGGGGCCCGAACACCGGGGAGCTGTTTTTT.

This clonotype came up a few times. The rearrangement links TRBV6-1 to TRBJ2-3; D ambiguous. CDR3 length: 16 residues. The V end was cut by 8 bases, the J end by 6 bases, with 24 bases between. Germline lookup yields CDR1 MNHNS and CDR2 SASEGT. DNA of the CDR3: TGTGCCAGCTCTTTGCTAGGCACCCCTAGAGCCGATACGCAGTATTTT. Protein sequence: CASSLLGTPRADTQYF.

The chain is built from TRBV7-2 and TRBJ2-1; 9 nucleotides match TRBD2. This CDR3 has 16 amino acids. CDR1 is SGHTA, CDR2 FQGNSA, per germline. Trimming took 5 bases from V and 8 from J; bases not matched to a gene: 13. DNA for the CDR3: TGTGCCAGCAGCCTCCGGGCTAGCGGGACCTTCTATGAGCAGTTCTTC. Residues: CASSLRASGTFYEQFF.

This chain uses TRBV7-2 with TRBJ2-7, with 10 bases identical to TRBD2. CDR3 length equals 18 residues. CDR1 SGHTA and CDR2 FQGNSA come from the germline V gene. The junction had 16 bases not matched to a gene; V was cut back by 5 bases and J by 3 bases. This CDR3 reads CASSPQAGGPISLYEQYF. The CDR3 region has the DNA TGTGCCAGCAGCCCCCAAGCGGGAGGGCCCATTTCACTCTACGAGCAGTACTTC.

This clonotype has just a few counts. J is TRBJ2-3 and V is TRBV12-3 or TRBV12-4; D might be TRBD2 (6 bases). V was pared by 5 bases and J by 2 bases, with 17 bases between. There are 16 residues in the CDR3. Written as DNA, the CDR3 is TGTGCCAGCAGTCGGGAAAGGCGGGACCACACAGATACGCAGTATTTT. This gives the protein CASSRERRDHTDTQYF.

This clonotype appeared a few times. V usage is TRBV7-8 and J usage is TRBJ1-3; unclear D gene. This CDR3 contains 15 residues. Germline loops: CDR1 SGHVS, CDR2 FQNEAQ. V gave up 3 bases and J gave up 3 bases, with 12 bases separating them. The CDR3 spells CASSFGPDFGNTIYF. CDR3 nucleotides: TGTGCCAGCAGCTTCGGACCAGATTTTGGAAACACCATATATTTT.

The CDR3 here is CASSYRPSGSAADTQYF. In DNA, the CDR3 is TGTGCCAGCAGTTACCGGCCTAGCGGGAGTGCGGCAGATACGCAGTATTTT. J is TRBJ2-3 and V is TRBV6-2 or TRBV6-3, with TRBD2 matching over 10 bases. The CDR3 covers 17 residues. V shed 2 bases and J 4 bases; nucleotides not matched to a gene: 9. Looked up from germline, CDR1 is MNHEY and CDR2 is SVGEGT.

This clonotype was detected ten times or more. The chain joins TRBV7-2 to TRBJ2-3, with 10 bases fitting TRBD1. CDR3 length equals 13 residues. In germline, CDR1 is SGHTA, CDR2 FQGNSA. Trimming took 6 bases from V and 4 from J; bases not matched to a gene: 1. Here the CDR3 DNA reads TGTGCCAGCAGGACAGGGGGCTCAGATACGCAGTATTTT. It is translated as CASRTGGSDTQYF.

The gene calls are TRBV6-2 or TRBV6-3 and TRBJ2-7, with TRBD1 matching 9 bases. The CDR3 has 14 amino acids. V shed 7 bases, J shed 3 bases, and the junction held 7 bases outside the gene matches. Germline V gives CDR1 MNHEY, CDR2 SVGEGT. The CDR3: CASNRPGQGYEQYF. The CDR3 DNA follows: TGTGCCAGCAATAGACCGGGACAGGGCTACGAGCAGTACTTC.

The chain employs TRBV5-4 and TRBJ1-4; D unresolved. Germline V gene sequence: CDR1 SGHNT, CDR2 YYREEE (reference sequence). CDR3 length: 15 amino acids. Trimming shortened V by 4 bases and J by 7 bases, and 17 bases separated the two germline ends. This CDR3 is CASSAPGSKGEKLFF. As DNA, the CDR3 is TGTGCCAGCAGCGCGCCGGGCTCTAAGGGTGAAAAACTGTTTTTT.

This chain connects TRBV19 to TRBJ1-3; 8 bases are shared with TRBD1. This CDR3 is 14 amino acids long. V lost 7 bases, J lost 4 bases, and 6 bases stayed unmatched. Germline loops: CDR1 LNHDA, CDR2 SQIVND (reference sequence). CDR3 sequence reads: CASMDRAEGNTIYF. The CDR3 DNA sequence: TGTGCCAGTATGGACAGGGCGGAGGGAAACACCATATATTTT.

The V and J genes are TRBV28 and TRBJ1-1; D unresolved. The CDR3 loop spans 13 amino acids. CDR1 and CDR2 (germline): MDHEN, SYDVKM. Trimming removed 3 bases at V and 6 bases at J, with 11 bases between. The CDR3 here is CASSLTGYAEAFF. The CDR3 DNA is TGTGCCAGCAGTTTGACCGGGTACGCTGAAGCTTTCTTT. Combining the CDR3 with reference TRBV28 and TRBJ1-1 gives the whole variable domain DVKVTQSSRYLVKRTGEKVFLECVQDMDHENMFWYRQDPGLGLRLIYFSYDVKMKEKGDIPEGYSVSREKKERFSLILESASTNQTSMYLCASSLTGYAEAFFGQGTRLTVV.

The chain links TRBV23-1 to TRBJ2-3; D gene unclear. TRBV23-1 is flagged as an ORF with uncertain function. This CDR3 is built from 15 residues. Trimming shortened V by 6 bases and J by 6 bases, and 19 bases separated the two germline ends. The CDR3 DNA is TGCGCCAGCAGCAGAAACCAAGACGCCCCGGATACGCAGTATTTT. It translates to CASSRNQDAPDTQYF.

This chain uses TRBV7-6 with TRBJ2-6; no reliable D call. This CDR3 has 19 amino acids. The germline gives CDR1 SGHVS, CDR2 FNYEAQ. Trimming stripped 0 bases from V and 1 base from J, with 16 bases between. As DNA, the CDR3 is TGTGCCAGCAGCTTAGCGGCCCCCCCTGGCGGATCTGGGGCCAACGTCCTGACTTTC. Translated: CASSLAAPPGGSGANVLTF.

This chain uses TRBV19 with TRBJ2-1, with TRBD1 identical over 10 bases. Germline-derived CDR1 and CDR2 are LNHDA and SQIVND (reference sequence). V was pared by 2 bases and J by 2 bases, with 3 bases of the junction left unmatched. CDR3 length: 16 residues. The CDR3 DNA follows: TGTGCCAGTAGTATAAGGGGACAGGGGACCTACAATGAGCAGTTCTTC. Translation: CASSIRGQGTYNEQFF.

This clonotype was seen only a few times. The rearrangement joins TRBV27 to TRBJ1-6; D unresolved. Germline CDR1 and CDR2: MNHEY and SMNVEV (reference sequence). The CDR3 spans 18 residues. The germline V and J ends were trimmed by 1 base and 0 bases, with 13 bases remaining between them. The CDR3 here is CASSLYGRTSSYNSPLHF. The CDR3 nucleotides are TGTGCCAGCAGTTTATACGGCCGGACTAGCTCCTATAATTCACCCCTCCACTTT.

CDR3 nucleotides: TGTGCCAGCATGAATAACAGGAAAGTGTACACCTTC. This encodes CASMNNRKVYTF. The rearrangement uses TRBV2 and TRBJ1-2, with a possible D match to TRBD1 (5 bases). This CDR3 has 12 residues. Deletions cut 7 bases from V and 11 bases from J, with 17 bases between. Germline V gene sequence: CDR1 SNHLY, CDR2 FYNNEI.

This clonotype was seen many times. The chain couples TRBV7-6 to TRBJ1-4, with TRBD1 matching over 8 bases. Germline CDR1 SGHVS, CDR2 FNYEAQ. Trimming at V came to 5 bases and at J to 8 bases, leaving 10 bases not matched to a gene. The CDR3 loop spans 15 amino acids. The CDR3 sequence is CASSPYRGVGEKLFF. In DNA, the CDR3 is TGTGCCAGCAGCCCATACAGGGGGGTAGGAGAAAAACTGTTTTTT.

On this clonotype itself: This clone may be a read error of a much larger clone one base away. The V gene is TRBV7-2, the J gene TRBJ2-5, with D uncertain. The germline V gene has CDR1 SGHTA and CDR2 FQGNSA. CDR3 length equals 12 residues. Trimming stripped 0 bases from V and 7 bases from J, with 6 bases between. The CDR3 sequence: CASSLAKGTQYF. The CDR3, as DNA: TGTGCCAGCAGCTTAGCAAAGGGGACCCAGTACTTC.